A selection of T cell receptor beta chains follows, all from one sample in a study of CD8+CD57+ T cells in acquired aplastic anemia. TCRdb passed the reads through MiXCR, listing each CDR3 protein once. The sample comprises approximately 95,000 distinct CDR3 sequences, 55% to 80% of which are singletons, and about 60% rests with the top ten. The specimen sequenced was sorted CD4+, CD8+, or CD8+CD57+ T cells (not recorded which) from PBMCs. The source of these receptors is a human donor with aplastic anemia. The CDR3 runs from the conserved cysteine through the conserved F or W. A D gene is named only where the DNA matches it firmly. Size values are once, few and many counts, or a class for expanded clones, and some rows have none.

TRBJ2-7 - TRBV7-9 - TGTGCCAGCAGCTTAGCGCTGGGCTCTACCTACGAGCAGTACTTC CASSLALGSTYEQYF
TRBJ2-3 TRBD2 TRBV10-1 many TGCGCCAGCAGTGACGGGAGCGGGGGGGTCGCAGATACGCAGTATTTT CASSDGSGGVADTQYF
TRBJ2-7 - TRBV10-3 - TGTGCCATCAGTCCGAACGGCAGGGACTACGAGCAGTACTTC CAISPNGRDYEQYF
TRBJ2-1 - TRBV20-1 - TGCAGTGCTAGACGGGACACCAATGAGCAGTTCTTC CSARRDTNEQFF
TRBJ1-1 - TRBV2 - TGTGCCAGCAGTGACCAGGGGCGAGGGACTGAAGCTTTCTTT CASSDQGRGTEAFF
TRBJ2-7 - TRBV20-1 - TGCAGTGCTAGTAACCGCATCAAAAACGAGCAGTACTTC CSASNRIKNEQYF
TRBJ2-1 TRBD2 TRBV20-1 - TGCAGCCGAACCAGCGGGACCGAGCAGTTCTTC CSRTSGTEQFF
TRBJ2-5 TRBD2 TRBV20-1 - TGCAGTGCTATCTTGGCTAGCGGGAGTCAGGAGACCCAGTACTTC CSAILASGSQETQYF
TRBJ1-1 TRBD1 TRBV10-2 - TGCGCCAGCTCCGGACAGGGAGGCACTGAAGCTTTCTTT CASSGQGGTEAFF
TRBJ1-5 - TRBV7-2 few TGTGCCAGCAGCTTAGGTGACGGACAGCCCCAGCATTTT CASSLGDGQPQHF
TRBJ2-1 - TRBV24-1 many TGTGCCACCAGTGAGATAGGAACCAGGGATGAGCAGTTCTTC CATSEIGTRDEQFF
TRBJ2-7 - TRBV20-1 - TGCAGTGCCATTGGCAGGGTGACCTACGAGCAGTACTTC CSAIGRVTYEQYF
TRBJ2-2 - TRBV2 few TGTGCCAGCAGTGAACTAACAGGGCACGGGGAGCTGTTTTTT CASSELTGHGELFF
TRBJ2-1 - TRBV11-1 - TGTGCCAGCGAGGGTGGGGGGCGCGGGAACTCCTACAATGAGCAGTTCTTC CASEGGGRGNSYNEQFF
TRBJ1-1 - TRBV2 - TGTGCCAGCAGTGGGGTGGGGGCTTTCTTT CASSGVGAFF
TRBJ2-5 TRBD1 TRBV7-9 - TGTGCCAGCAGCCGAAGACAGGGCCAAGAGACCCAGTACTTC CASSRRQGQETQYF
TRBJ1-1 - TRBV2 - TGTGCCAGCAGTGACGCACGGTCCAACACTGAAGCTTTCTTT CASSDARSNTEAFF
TRBJ2-7 - TRBV7-2 few TGTGCCAGCAGCTCCTTGGGGGAGCAGTACTTC CASSSLGEQYF
TRBJ2-7 TRBD1 TRBV2 - TGTGCCAGCAGCGGACGGACAGGACCCTACGAGCAGTACTTC CASSGRTGPYEQYF
TRBJ2-3 - TRBV7-6 - TGTGCCAGCAGCTTAGTGGGGCAGAGCACAGATACGCAGTATTTT CASSLVGQSTDTQYF
TRBJ2-3 - TRBV2 - TGTGCCAGCAAGAGAGGTTCCACAGATACGCAGTATTTT CASKRGSTDTQYF
TRBJ2-7 - TRBV20-1 - TGCAGTGCTAGGTCCGCAACCTACGAGCAGTACTTC CSARSATYEQYF
TRBJ1-6 - TRBV7-8 - TGTGCCAGCAGCCGAGATTCACCCCCCCACTTT CASSRDSPPHF
TRBJ2-3 - TRBV29-1 - TGCAGCGTTGCGCTTTGGCGGGATAGCACAGATACGCAGTATTTT CSVALWRDSTDTQYF
TRBJ2-5 TRBD2 TRBV25-1 many TGTGCCAGCAGATCGGGACTAGCGGGAGAAGAGACCCAGTACTTC CASRSGLAGEETQYF
TRBJ2-7 TRBD1 TRBV20-1 once TGCAGTGCTAGGGGACAGGGGGCCGACGAGCAGTACTTC CSARGQGADEQYF
TRBJ1-6 - TRBV10-3 few TGTGCCAGCAGGACAAGCGATAATTCACCCCTCCACTTT CASRTSDNSPLHF
TRBJ2-7 - TRBV20-1 - TGCAGTGCTCGCGGGGTAGCGTCCCCCTACGAGCAGTACTTC CSARGVASPYEQYF
TRBJ2-1 - TRBV10-3 - TGTGCCAGCAGTTTTACTGGCGGACGCTACAATGAGCAGTTCTTC CASSFTGGRYNEQFF
TRBJ2-5 - TRBV5-1 - TGCGCCAGCAGCTTGGCCGGGGCAGGCGAGGGGGGAGAGACCCAGTACTTC CASSLAGAGEGGETQYF
TRBJ2-7 TRBD2 TRBV10-3 - TGTGCCATCAGTGAGTCTGGGACTAGCAGTGTAAAGGGGCAGTACTTC CAISESGTSSVKGQYF
TRBJ1-1 - TRBV2 - TGTGCCAGCAGTGAATTGGGTCGGGTATCCGAAGCTTTCTTT CASSELGRVSEAFF
TRBJ2-1 - TRBV12-3/TRBV12-4 many TGTGCCAGTATGGACTATTACAATGAGCAGTTCTTC CASMDYYNEQFF
TRBJ2-3 - TRBV10-3 once TGTGCCATCAGTGAGGGGAGCAGGGACACAGATACGCAGTATTTT CAISEGSRDTDTQYF
TRBJ2-5 - TRBV7-8 - TGTGCCAGCAGCTTCGAAGAAGGGGTGACCCAGTACTTC CASSFEEGVTQYF